This entry is about one T cell receptor beta chain. V lost 2 bases to trimming and J lost 4 bases, with 16 bases between them. The CDR3 is 16 amino acids. CDR1 and CDR2 from the germline V gene are SGHDT and YYEEEE. These data originate in a study of T cell changes during pregnancy in multiple sclerosis. This table comes from immunoSEQ multiplex PCR, and its TCRdb copy is limited to in-frame clones, with some not included. The table has 30,000 to 35,000 clones, just over 90% seen once. The receptor comes from a female donor with multiple sclerosis, enrolled in a pregnancy study. Sequencing used CD8+ T cells from peripheral blood mononuclear cells, obtained before pregnancy. The chain joins TRBV5-6 to TRBJ2-1, with D possibly being TRBD1 (6 bases). The CDR3 region has the DNA TGTGCCAGCAGCTTTATCACAGGGATCCAATACAATGAGCAGTTCTTC. Its protein is CASSFITGIQYNEQFF. Full variable domain (outside the CDR3, taken from reference TRBV5-6 and TRBJ2-1): DAGVTQSPTHLIKTRGQQVTLRCSPKSGHDTVSWYQQALGQGPQFIFQYYEEEERQRGNFPDRFSGHQFPNYSSELNVNALLLGDSALYLCASSFITGIQYNEQFFGPGTRLTVL.